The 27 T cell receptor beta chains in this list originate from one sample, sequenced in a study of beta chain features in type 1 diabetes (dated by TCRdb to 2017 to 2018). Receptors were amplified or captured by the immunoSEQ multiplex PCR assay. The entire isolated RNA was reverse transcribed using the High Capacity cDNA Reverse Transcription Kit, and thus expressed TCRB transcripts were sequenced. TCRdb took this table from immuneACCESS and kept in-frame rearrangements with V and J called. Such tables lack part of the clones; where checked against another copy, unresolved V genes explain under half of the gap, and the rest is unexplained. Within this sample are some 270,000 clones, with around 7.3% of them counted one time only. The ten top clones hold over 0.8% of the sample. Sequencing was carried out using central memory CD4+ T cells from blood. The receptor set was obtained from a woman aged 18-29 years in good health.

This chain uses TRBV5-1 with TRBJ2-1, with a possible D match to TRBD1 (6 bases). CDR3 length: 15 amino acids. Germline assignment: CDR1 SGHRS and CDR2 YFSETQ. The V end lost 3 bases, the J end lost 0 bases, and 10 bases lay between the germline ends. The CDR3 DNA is TGCGCCAGCAGCTGGGACACGAGCTCCTACAATGAGCAGTTCTTC. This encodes CASSWDTSSYNEQFF. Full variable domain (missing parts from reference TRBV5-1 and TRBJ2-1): KAGVTQTPRYLIKTRGQQVTLSCSPISGHRSVSWYQQTPGQGLQFLFEYFSETQRNKGNFPGRFSGRQFSNSRSEMNVSTLELGDSALYLCASSWDTSSYNEQFFGPGTRLTVL.

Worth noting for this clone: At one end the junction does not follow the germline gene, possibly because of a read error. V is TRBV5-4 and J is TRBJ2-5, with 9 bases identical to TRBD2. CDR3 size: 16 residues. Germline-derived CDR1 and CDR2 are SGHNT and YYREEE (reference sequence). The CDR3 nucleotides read TGCGCCAGCAGCCAAGATGGAGCGGGAGGCCAAGAGACCCAGTACTTC. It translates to CASSQDGAGGQETQYF.

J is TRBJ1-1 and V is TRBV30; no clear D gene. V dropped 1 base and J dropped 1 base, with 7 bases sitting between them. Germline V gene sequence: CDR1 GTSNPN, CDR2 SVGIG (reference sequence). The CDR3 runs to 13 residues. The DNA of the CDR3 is TGTGCCTGGAGTGGGGGATCGAACACTGAAGCTTTCTTT. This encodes CAWSGGSNTEAFF.

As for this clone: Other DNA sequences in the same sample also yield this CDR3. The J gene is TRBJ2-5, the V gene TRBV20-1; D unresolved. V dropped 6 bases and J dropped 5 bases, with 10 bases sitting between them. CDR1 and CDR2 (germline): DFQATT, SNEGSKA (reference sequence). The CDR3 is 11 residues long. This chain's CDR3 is CSARASETQYF. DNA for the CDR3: TGCAGTGCCCGGGCTTCGGAGACCCAGTACTTC.

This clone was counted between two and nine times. The CDR3 region is CASSLGPGGTEAFF. In DNA form, the CDR3 reads TGCGCCAGCAGCTTGGGGCCGGGGGGCACTGAAGCTTTCTTT. The chain links TRBV5-1 to TRBJ1-1, with a weak D call TRBD1 (5 bases). Germline CDR1 SGHRS, CDR2 YFSETQ. V lost 0 bases, J lost 4 bases, and 10 bases lay in between. The CDR3 is 14 amino acids.

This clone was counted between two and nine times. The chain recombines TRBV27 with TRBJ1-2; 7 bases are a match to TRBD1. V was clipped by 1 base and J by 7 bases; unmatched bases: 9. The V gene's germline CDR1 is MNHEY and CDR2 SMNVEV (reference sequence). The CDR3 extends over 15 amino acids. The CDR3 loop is CASSLWFGQEGGYTF. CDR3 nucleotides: TGTGCCAGCAGTTTATGGTTCGGACAGGAGGGTGGCTACACCTTC.

The chain's CDR3 is CAWSRSWGGGTEAFF. CDR3 nucleotide sequence: TGTGCCTGGAGCCGAAGCTGGGGGGGAGGCACTGAAGCTTTCTTT. The gene calls are TRBV30 and TRBJ1-1; tentatively, D is TRBD1 (5 bases). Trimming removed 3 bases at V and 4 bases at J, with 18 bases between. This CDR3 comprises 15 residues. Germline V gene data show CDR1 as GTSNPN and CDR2 as SVGIG (reference sequence).

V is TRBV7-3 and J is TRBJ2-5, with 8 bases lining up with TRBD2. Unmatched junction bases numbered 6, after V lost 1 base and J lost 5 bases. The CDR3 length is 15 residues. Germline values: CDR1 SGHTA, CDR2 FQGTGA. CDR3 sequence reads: CASSLSGTRVETQYF. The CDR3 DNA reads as TGTGCCAGCAGCTTAAGCGGGACTAGGGTGGAGACCCAGTACTTC.

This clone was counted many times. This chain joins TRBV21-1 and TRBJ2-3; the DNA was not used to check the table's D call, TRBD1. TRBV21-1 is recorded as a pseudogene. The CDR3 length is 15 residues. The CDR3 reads CASSKDRGPPDTQYF. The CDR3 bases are TGTGCCAGCAGCAAAGACAGGGGGCCCCCAGATACGCAGTATTTT.

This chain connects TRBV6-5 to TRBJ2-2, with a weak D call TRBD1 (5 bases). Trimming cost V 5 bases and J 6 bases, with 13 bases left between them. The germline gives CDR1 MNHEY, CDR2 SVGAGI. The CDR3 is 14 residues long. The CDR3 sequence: CASSENRSPGELFF. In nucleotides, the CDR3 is TGTGCCAGCAGTGAAAACAGGTCCCCCGGGGAGCTGTTTTTT.

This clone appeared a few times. The CDR3 reads CASSLFDEQYV. In nucleotides, the CDR3 is TGTGCCAGCAGTCTATTCGACGAGCAGTACGTC. This chain links TRBV7-9 with TRBJ2-7; D unresolved. Germline V gene lookup returns CDR1 SEHNR and CDR2 FQNEAQ (reference sequence). The CDR3 is made up of 11 amino acids. V dropped 6 bases and J dropped 5 bases, with 8 bases sitting between them.

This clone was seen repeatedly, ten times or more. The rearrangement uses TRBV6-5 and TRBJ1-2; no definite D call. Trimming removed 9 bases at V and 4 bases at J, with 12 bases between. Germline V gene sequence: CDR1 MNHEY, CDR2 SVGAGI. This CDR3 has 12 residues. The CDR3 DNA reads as TGTGCCAGTGGGCCAAATGGCTATGGCTACACCTTC. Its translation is CASGPNGYGYTF.

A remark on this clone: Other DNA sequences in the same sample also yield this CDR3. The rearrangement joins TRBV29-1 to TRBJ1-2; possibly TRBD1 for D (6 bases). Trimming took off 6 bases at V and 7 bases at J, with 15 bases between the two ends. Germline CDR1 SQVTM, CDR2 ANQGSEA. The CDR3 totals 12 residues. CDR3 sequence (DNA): TGCAGCGTCGAGGAGGGGGGCGGTGGCTACACCTTC. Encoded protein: CSVEEGGGGYTF.

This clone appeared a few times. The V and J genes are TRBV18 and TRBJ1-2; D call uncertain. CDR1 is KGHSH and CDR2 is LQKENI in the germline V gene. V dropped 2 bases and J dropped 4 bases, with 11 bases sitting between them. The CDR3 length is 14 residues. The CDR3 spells CASSPSGGSYGYTF. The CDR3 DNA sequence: TGTGCCAGCTCACCATCGGGAGGAAGCTATGGCTACACCTTC.

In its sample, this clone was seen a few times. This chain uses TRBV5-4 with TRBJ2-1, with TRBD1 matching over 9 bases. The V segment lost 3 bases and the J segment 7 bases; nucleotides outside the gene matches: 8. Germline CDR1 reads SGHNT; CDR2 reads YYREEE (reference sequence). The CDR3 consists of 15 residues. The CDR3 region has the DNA TGTGCCAGCAGCTCGGGACAGGGATCGGCAAATGAGCAGTTCTTC. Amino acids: CASSSGQGSANEQFF.

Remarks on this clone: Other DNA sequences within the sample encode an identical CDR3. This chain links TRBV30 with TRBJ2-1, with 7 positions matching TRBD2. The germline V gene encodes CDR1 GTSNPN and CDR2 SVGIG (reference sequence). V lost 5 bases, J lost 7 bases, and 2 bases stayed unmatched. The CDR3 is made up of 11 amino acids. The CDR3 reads CAWGGGNEQFF. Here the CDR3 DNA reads TGTGCCTGGGGGGGAGGGAATGAGCAGTTCTTC.

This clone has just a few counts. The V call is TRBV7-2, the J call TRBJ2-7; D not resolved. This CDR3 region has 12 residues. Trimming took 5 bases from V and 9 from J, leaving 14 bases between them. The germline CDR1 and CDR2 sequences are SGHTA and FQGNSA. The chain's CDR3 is CASSPTQGLQYF. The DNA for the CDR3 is TGTGCCAGCAGCCCCACCCAAGGTCTGCAGTACTTC.

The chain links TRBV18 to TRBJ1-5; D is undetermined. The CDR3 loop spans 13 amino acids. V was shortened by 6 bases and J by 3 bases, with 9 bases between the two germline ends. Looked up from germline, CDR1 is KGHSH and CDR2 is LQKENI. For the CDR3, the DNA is TGTGCCAGCTCCGCCGCCCACAATCAGCCCCAGCATTTT. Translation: CASSAAHNQPQHF.

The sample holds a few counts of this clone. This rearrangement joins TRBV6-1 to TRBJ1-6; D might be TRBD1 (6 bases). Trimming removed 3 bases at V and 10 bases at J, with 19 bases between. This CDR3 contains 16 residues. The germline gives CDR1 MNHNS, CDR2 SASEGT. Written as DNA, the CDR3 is TGTGCCAGCAGTGAGTTACCAGGGGTTGCGGGCTCACCCCTCCACTTT. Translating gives CASSELPGVAGSPLHF.

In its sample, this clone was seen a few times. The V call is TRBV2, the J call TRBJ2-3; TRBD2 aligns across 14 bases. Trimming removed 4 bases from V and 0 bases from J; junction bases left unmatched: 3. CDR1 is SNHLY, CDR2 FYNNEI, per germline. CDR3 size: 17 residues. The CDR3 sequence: CASSGLAGGLSTDTQYF. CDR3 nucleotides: TGTGCCAGCAGTGGACTAGCGGGAGGGCTCAGCACAGATACGCAGTATTTT.

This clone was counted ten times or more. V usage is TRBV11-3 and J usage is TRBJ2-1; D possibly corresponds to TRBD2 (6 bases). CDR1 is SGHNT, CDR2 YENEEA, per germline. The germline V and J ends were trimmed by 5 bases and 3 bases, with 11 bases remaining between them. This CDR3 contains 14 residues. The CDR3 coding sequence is TGTGCCAGCAGCACGGAGGGGAGCTACAATGAGCAGTTCTTC. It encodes CASSTEGSYNEQFF.

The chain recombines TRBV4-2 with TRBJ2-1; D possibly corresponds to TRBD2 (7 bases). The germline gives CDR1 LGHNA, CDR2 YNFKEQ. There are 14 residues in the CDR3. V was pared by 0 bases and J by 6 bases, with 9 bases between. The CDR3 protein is CASSQDRGGNEQFF. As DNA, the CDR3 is TGTGCCAGCAGCCAAGATAGGGGGGGCAATGAGCAGTTCTTC.

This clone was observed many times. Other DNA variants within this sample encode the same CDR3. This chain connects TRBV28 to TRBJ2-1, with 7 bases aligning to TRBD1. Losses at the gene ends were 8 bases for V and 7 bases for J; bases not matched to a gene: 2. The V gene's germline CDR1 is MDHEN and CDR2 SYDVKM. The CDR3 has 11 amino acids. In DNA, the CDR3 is TGTGCCAGCTCGGACAGGAATGAGCAGTTCTTC. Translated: CASSDRNEQFF.

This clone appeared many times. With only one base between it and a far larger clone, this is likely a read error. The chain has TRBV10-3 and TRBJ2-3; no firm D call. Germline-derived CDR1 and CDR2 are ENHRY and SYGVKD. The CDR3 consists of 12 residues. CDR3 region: CASSYAPDTQYF. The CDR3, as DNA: TGTGCCAGCAGTTACGCACCAGATACGCAGTATTTT.

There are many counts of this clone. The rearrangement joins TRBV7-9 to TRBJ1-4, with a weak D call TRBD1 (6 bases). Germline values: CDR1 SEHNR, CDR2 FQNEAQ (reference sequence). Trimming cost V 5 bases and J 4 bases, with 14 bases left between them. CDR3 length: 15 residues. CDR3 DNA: TGTGCCAGCAGCCCCCAGGGGCGGGTTAATGAAAAACTGTTTTTT. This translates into CASSPQGRVNEKLFF.

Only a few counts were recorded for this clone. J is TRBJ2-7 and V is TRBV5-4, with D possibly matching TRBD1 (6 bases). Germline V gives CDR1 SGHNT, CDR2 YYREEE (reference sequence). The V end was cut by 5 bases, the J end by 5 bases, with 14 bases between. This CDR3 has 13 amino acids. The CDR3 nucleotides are TGTGCCAGCAGGCCAACAGGGTCCAACGAGCAGTACTTC. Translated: CASRPTGSNEQYF.

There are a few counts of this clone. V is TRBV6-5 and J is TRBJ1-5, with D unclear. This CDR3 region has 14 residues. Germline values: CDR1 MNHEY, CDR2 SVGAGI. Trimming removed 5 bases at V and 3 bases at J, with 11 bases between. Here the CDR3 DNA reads TGTGCCAGCAGTCGCGACACGAACAATCAGCCCCAGCATTTT. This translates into CASSRDTNNQPQHF.